Described below is a single TCR beta chain sequence and its context. Its antigen is as yet unknown. TCRalpha and TCRbeta libraries used 5'RACE with constant-segment primers and UMIs. TCRdb recomputed calls from the 5' RACE reads with MiXCR, one row per CDR3 protein. The sample includes some 310,000 distinct CDR3 sequences, 20% to 25% seen only once; the top ten take roughly 21%. This record comes from a study of T-cell memory formation after mild COVID-19. For the study at large: Largely donor-specific sequence clusters came from two donors.

V lost 1 base to trimming and J lost 7 bases; unmatched junction nucleotides: 1. Per germline, CDR1 SQVTM and CDR2 ANQGSEA. The CDR3 sequence is 14 residues long. Overall study results and limits: Chiefly within CM and EM were the contracting CD4+ clones; CD8+ ones were within EMRA. Pre-infection memory held some responding clones, suggesting pre-existing cross-reactive T cells responded.

The source is a man between 18 and 29 years old who had mild COVID-19 (a few samples of this study predate the infection). Cell type and time point are not known. The specimen sequenced was PBMCs or a T cell subset sorted from them (not recorded which). The chain recombines TRBV29-1 with TRBJ2-2; 12 bases match TRBD2. The CDR3 region is CSVEGTSGDGELFF. In DNA, the CDR3 is TGCAGCGTTGAAGGGACTAGCGGGGACGGGGAGCTGTTTTTT.